This T cell receptor beta chain is drawn from a study of OX40 agonist ivuxolimab in advanced cancers. Overall study: The study gave patients intravenous ivuxolimab at 0.01 to 10 mg/kg every 2 weeks.

To note about this clone: Antigen specificity is unknown.

Libraries were prepared by immunoSEQ multiplex PCR; TCRdb keeps only in-frame clonotypes and omits some of them. The sample yields 30,000 to 45,000 clones, around 87% seen once. Study conclusions and caveats: Some nonresponders additionally presented with little normalized T-cell clonal expansion. Patients who responded partially at 0.1-3.0 mg/kg showed clonal expansion ranking among the lowest. Compared with CD4+, CD8+ T cells on average had more expanded clones.

This clonotype originated in an adult with an advanced solid tumor such as melanoma, head and neck, liver or kidney cancer. Material: CD4+ or CD8+ T cells sorted from blood, obtained in a trial of the OX40 agonist ivuxolimab.

CDR3 loop: CASSLGPYGYTF. The CDR3 DNA reads as TGTGCCAGCAGCTTAGGCCCCTATGGCTACACCTTC. The V gene is TRBV11-2, the J gene TRBJ1-2; D gene unclear. Trimming cost V 1 base and J 4 bases, with 4 bases left between them. This CDR3 is built from 12 residues. Germline lookup yields CDR1 SGHAT and CDR2 FQNNGV.